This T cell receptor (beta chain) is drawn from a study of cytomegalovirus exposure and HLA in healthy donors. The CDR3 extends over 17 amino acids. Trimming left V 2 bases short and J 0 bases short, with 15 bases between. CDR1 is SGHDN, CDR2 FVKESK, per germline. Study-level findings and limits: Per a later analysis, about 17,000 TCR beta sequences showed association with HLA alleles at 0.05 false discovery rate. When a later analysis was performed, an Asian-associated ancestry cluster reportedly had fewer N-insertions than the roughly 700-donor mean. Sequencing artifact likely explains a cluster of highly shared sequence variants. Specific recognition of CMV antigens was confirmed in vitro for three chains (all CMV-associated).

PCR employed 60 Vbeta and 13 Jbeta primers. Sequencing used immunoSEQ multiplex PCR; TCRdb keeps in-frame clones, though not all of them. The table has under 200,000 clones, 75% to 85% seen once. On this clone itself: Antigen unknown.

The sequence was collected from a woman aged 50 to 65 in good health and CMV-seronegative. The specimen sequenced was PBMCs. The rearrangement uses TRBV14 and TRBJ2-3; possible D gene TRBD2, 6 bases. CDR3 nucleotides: TGTGCCAGCAGCCAACGTGGAGCGGGTGGGAGCACAGATACGCAGTATTTT. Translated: CASSQRGAGGSTDTQYF.